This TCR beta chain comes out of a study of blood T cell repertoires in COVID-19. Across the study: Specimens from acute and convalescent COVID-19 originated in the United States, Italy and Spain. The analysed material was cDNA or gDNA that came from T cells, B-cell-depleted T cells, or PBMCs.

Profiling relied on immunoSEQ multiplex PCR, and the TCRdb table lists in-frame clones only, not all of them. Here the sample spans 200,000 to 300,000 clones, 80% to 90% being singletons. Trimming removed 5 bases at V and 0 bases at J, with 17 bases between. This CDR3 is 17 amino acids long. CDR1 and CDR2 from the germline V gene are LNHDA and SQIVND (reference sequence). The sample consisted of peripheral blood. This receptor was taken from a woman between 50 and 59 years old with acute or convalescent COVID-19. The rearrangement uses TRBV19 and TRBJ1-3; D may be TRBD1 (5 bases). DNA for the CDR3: TGTGCCAGTAGTGGACAATGGGGCCCCCTCTCTGGAAACACCATATATTTT. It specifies CASSGQWGPLSGNTIYF.